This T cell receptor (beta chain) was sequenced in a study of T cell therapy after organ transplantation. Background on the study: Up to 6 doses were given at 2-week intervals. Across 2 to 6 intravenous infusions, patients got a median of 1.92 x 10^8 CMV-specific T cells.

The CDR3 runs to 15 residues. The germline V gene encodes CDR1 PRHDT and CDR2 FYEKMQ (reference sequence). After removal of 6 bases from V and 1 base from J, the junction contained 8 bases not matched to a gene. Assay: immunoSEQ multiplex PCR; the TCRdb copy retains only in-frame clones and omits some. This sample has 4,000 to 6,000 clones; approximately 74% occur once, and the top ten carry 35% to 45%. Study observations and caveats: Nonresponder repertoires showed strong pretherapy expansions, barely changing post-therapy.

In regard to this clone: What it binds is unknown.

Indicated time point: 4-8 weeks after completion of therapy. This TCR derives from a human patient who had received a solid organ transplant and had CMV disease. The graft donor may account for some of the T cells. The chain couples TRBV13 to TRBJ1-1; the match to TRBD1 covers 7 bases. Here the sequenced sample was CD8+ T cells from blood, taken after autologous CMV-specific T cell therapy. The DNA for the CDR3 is TGTGCCAGCAGGCTAGGGGGCGCGGCGAACACTGAAGCTTTCTTT. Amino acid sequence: CASRLGGAANTEAFF.